This T cell receptor (beta chain) appears in the sequencing data of a study of T-cell reconstitution after alpha-beta-depleted transplantation in children. Preparation of the TCRbeta library used unique molecular identifiers. TCRdb redid the calling of the PCR reads with MiXCR, one entry per CDR3 protein. This sample has some 400,000 distinct CDR3 sequences, with 20% found just once. There are 17 residues in the CDR3. Germline V gene data show CDR1 as SGHNT and CDR2 as YENEEA. Unmatched junction bases numbered 11, after V lost 6 bases and J lost 3 bases. The rearrangement links TRBV11-3 to TRBJ2-7, with 13 positions matching TRBD2. The sequence was collected from a human donor who donated a stem cell graft to a child with acute myeloid leukemia. The specimen comprised PBMCs from the stem cell graft donor, sampled from the stem cell graft. The CDR3 here is CASSRLAGGSLVYEQYF. The CDR3 DNA reads TGTGCCAGCAGTCGACTAGCGGGAGGATCCCTGGTCTACGAGCAGTACTTC.